This TCR beta chain was sequenced in a study of blood T cell repertoires in COVID-19. The V and J ends lost 5 bases and 0 bases, in that order; junction bases with no gene match: 7. This CDR3 is 14 amino acids long. CDR1 and CDR2 from the germline V gene are SQVTM and ANQGSEA. The protocol was immunoSEQ multiplex PCR, while the TCRdb copy is restricted to in-frame clones and leaves out a portion. The sample holds under 250,000 clones, about 81% seen once. V usage is TRBV29-1 and J usage is TRBJ2-7; 7 bases are shared with TRBD1. This receptor was obtained from a woman aged 70-85 years with COVID-19, enrolled during active disease. Material for sequencing was peripheral blood. Here the CDR3 reads CSVSRTGSSYEQYF. CDR3 coding DNA: TGCAGCGTTTCCCGGACAGGCAGCTCCTACGAGCAGTACTTC.